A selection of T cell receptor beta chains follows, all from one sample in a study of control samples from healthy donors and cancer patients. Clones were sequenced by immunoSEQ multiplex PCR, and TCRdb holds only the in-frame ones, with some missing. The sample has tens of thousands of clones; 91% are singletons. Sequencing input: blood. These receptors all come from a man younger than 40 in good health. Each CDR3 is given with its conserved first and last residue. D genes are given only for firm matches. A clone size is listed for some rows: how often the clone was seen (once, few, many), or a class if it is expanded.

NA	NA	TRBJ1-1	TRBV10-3	CAISHGQIYTEAFF	TGTGCCATCAGTCACGGACAGATATACACTGAAGCTTTCTTT
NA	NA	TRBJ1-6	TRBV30	CAWSLSPNNSPLHF	TGTGCCTGGAGTCTATCCCCCAATAATTCACCCCTCCACTTT
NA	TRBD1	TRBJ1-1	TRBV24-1	CATSKTGSNTEAFF	TGTGCCACCAGTAAGACAGGGTCGAACACTGAAGCTTTCTTT
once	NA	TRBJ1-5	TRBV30	CAWSTPTVGGGQPQHF	TGTGCCTGGAGTACCCCAACCGTCGGAGGGGGACAGCCCCAGCATTTT
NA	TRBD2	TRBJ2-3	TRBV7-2	CASSPRRRTSGWGDTQYF	TGTGCCAGCAGCCCACGCCGTCGGACTAGCGGGTGGGGAGATACGCAGTATTTT
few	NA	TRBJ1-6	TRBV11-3	CASSLDLRGTSPLHF	TGTGCCAGCAGCTTAGATCTTAGGGGTACGTCACCCCTCCACTTT
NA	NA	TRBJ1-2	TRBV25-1	CASSEPGRANYGYTF	TGTGCCAGCAGTGAACCCGGGAGAGCTAACTATGGCTACACCTTC
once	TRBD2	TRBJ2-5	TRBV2	CASLKTGTSGRASVSPETQYF	TGTGCCAGCCTGAAGACCGGGACTAGCGGGAGGGCCTCTGTGTCCCCAGAGACCCAGTACTTC
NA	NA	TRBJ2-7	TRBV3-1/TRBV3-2	CASSQDLFQAEQYF	TGTGCCAGCAGCCAAGATCTTTTCCAGGCAGAGCAGTACTTC
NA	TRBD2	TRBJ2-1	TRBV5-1	CASSLGGGHYNEQFF	TGCGCCAGCAGCTTAGGCGGGGGGCATTACAATGAGCAGTTCTTC
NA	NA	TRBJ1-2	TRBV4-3	CASSQDFGLSYGYTF	TGCGCCAGCAGCCAAGATTTTGGACTGAGCTATGGCTACACCTTC
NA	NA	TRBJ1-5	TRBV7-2	CASSQGKGNQPQHF	TGTGCCAGCAGCCAAGGGAAGGGCAATCAGCCCCAGCATTTT